Below are 25 T cell receptor beta chains sequenced from a single sample in a study of cytomegalovirus exposure and HLA in healthy donors. Primers for the PCR totalled 60 Vbeta and 13 Jbeta. Only in-frame clones appear in the TCRdb table, and some are missing; sequencing was by immunoSEQ multiplex PCR. The sample yields 150,000 to 200,000 clones, around 62% seen once. The specimen was PBMCs. These receptors were taken from a man aged 40-49 years in good health and CMV-seronegative.

The chain couples TRBV2 to TRBJ2-3; D perhaps matches TRBD1 (6 bases). The V end lost 1 base, the J end lost 4 bases, and 12 bases lay between the germline ends. Germline-derived CDR1 and CDR2 are SNHLY and FYNNEI. The CDR3 runs 15 residues. The CDR3 nucleotides are TGTGCCAGCAGTGAAGTTACAGGGTTGCCAGATACGCAGTATTTT. Translating it yields CASSEVTGLPDTQYF.

The rearrangement joins TRBV11-2 to TRBJ2-7, with TRBD1 as a possible D gene (6 bases). From germline, CDR1 is SGHAT and CDR2 FQNNGV. The CDR3 spans 14 residues. V gave up 2 bases and J gave up 2 bases, with 10 bases separating them. CDR3 coding DNA: TGTGCCAGCAGCTTATTCCAGGGGACCTACGAGCAGTACTTC. Translated, it gives CASSLFQGTYEQYF.

This clone occurred once. The chain has TRBV19 and TRBJ1-5; 7 bases map to TRBD1. This CDR3 is built from 16 residues. Trimming cost V 1 base and J 2 bases; bases outside gene matches: 5. CDR1 is LNHDA, CDR2 SQIVND, per germline (reference sequence). CDR3 residues: CASSIGGQSGNQPQHF. CDR3 nucleotides: TGTGCCAGTAGTATAGGGGGACAGTCCGGCAATCAGCCCCAGCATTTT.

This chain links TRBV6-1 with TRBJ2-1; D is perhaps TRBD1 (5 bases). CDR1 is MNHNS, CDR2 SASEGT, per germline. This CDR3 has 14 amino acids. The V and J ends lost 6 bases and 5 bases respectively, with 14 bases between them. DNA of the CDR3: TGTGCCAGCAGGGGTTGGGGCGGTCACAATGAGCAGTTCTTC. Amino acid sequence: CASRGWGGHNEQFF.

The rearrangement joins TRBV6-5 to TRBJ2-5; TRBD1 matches 7 bases. This CDR3 is 13 amino acids long. CDR1 and CDR2 (germline): MNHEY, SVGAGI. J lost 7 bases, V lost 5 bases, and 7 bases had no gene match. The CDR3 region is CASSETGATTQYF. Here the CDR3 DNA reads TGTGCCAGCAGTGAAACAGGGGCCACGACCCAGTACTTC.

There are a few counts of this clone. This sequence joins TRBV15 and TRBJ1-4; TRBD1 might be the D (5 bases). Trimming shortened V by 5 bases and J by 5 bases, and 18 bases separated the two germline ends. Germline CDR1 is LNHNV and CDR2 is YYDKDF (reference sequence). There are 16 residues in the CDR3. CDR3 sequence: CATSGTPGLKNEKLFF. CDR3 coding DNA: TGTGCCACCAGCGGAACTCCGGGACTAAAAAATGAAAAACTGTTTTTT.

CDR3 DNA: TGTGCCAGCAGGGAGGGAAGCGACCCCAATGAGCAGTTCTTC. Translating gives CASREGSDPNEQFF. The rearrangement links TRBV6-5 to TRBJ2-1; possibly TRBD2 for D (6 bases). From germline, CDR1 is MNHEY and CDR2 SVGAGI. V was clipped by 6 bases and J by 6 bases, with 15 bases between them. The CDR3 spans 14 residues.

V and J are TRBV27 and TRBJ2-1, with 7 bases aligning to TRBD2. There are 18 residues in the CDR3. Trimming at V came to 2 bases and at J to 5 bases, leaving 15 bases not matched to a gene. Germline V gives CDR1 MNHEY, CDR2 SMNVEV (reference sequence). The CDR3 loop is CASSLRIPGGGYNNEQFF. Here the CDR3 DNA reads TGTGCCAGCAGTTTACGTATCCCGGGGGGAGGTTACAACAATGAGCAGTTCTTC.

Concerning this clone: Other DNA sequences of this sample code for an identical CDR3. The chain links TRBV6-4 to TRBJ2-2; TRBD2 matches 10 bases. Germline V gene lookup returns CDR1 MRHNA and CDR2 SNTAGT. Trimming cost V 6 bases and J 3 bases; bases outside gene matches: 4. The CDR3 runs 15 residues. CDR3 nucleotide sequence: TGTGCCAGCAGCAGACTAGCGGGTGACACCGGGGAGCTGTTTTTT. Protein: CASSRLAGDTGELFF.

This clone was found once. The rearrangement uses TRBV19 and TRBJ1-6; TRBD1 agrees at 9 bases. Germline CDR1 reads LNHDA; CDR2 reads SQIVND (reference sequence). V shed 6 bases, J shed 9 bases, and the junction held 6 bases outside the gene matches. The CDR3 is 14 amino acids. CDR3 loop: CASRLQGAGSPLHF. As DNA, the CDR3 is TGTGCCAGTAGGCTACAGGGGGCTGGTTCACCCCTCCACTTT.

The J gene is TRBJ2-7, the V gene TRBV27; 9 positions agree with TRBD1. This CDR3 region has 15 residues. Germline V gene lookup returns CDR1 MNHEY and CDR2 SMNVEV (reference sequence). V lost 7 bases, J lost 5 bases, and 12 bases stayed unmatched. The CDR3 reads CASKPYRDRDHEQYF. The CDR3 DNA reads TGTGCCAGCAAACCGTACCGGGACAGGGACCACGAGCAGTACTTC.

This clone was observed a few times. The rearrangement links TRBV4-1 to TRBJ1-1, with 7 nucleotides matching TRBD1. In germline, CDR1 is MGHRA, CDR2 YSYEKL. The CDR3 runs 15 residues. The junction had 6 bases not matched to a gene; V was cut back by 0 bases and J by 5 bases. CDR3 nucleotides: TGCGCCAGCAGCCAAGATAGCCAGGGGGTAACTGAAGCTTTCTTT. It yields the protein CASSQDSQGVTEAFF.

This rearrangement joins TRBV6-1 to TRBJ1-1, with 10 nucleotides matching TRBD1. The ends lost 8 bases at V and 1 base at J; junction bases unmatched: 7. Germline V gives CDR1 MNHNS, CDR2 SASEGT. This CDR3 is built from 15 residues. The CDR3, as DNA: TGTGCCAGCTACAGGACAGGGGGGACGAACACTGAAGCTTTCTTT. Translated, it gives CASYRTGGTNTEAFF.

This clone was observed a handful of times. Other DNA sequences of this sample code for an identical CDR3. This rearrangement joins TRBV5-4 to TRBJ1-1; tentatively, D is TRBD1 (6 bases). V lost 4 bases to trimming and J lost 10 bases, with 14 bases between them. The CDR3 is 12 amino acids. The germline CDR1 and CDR2 sequences are SGHNT and YYREEE (reference sequence). The CDR3 sequence: CASSLPDRRAFF. The DNA of the CDR3 is TGTGCCAGCAGCCTACCCGACAGGAGAGCTTTCTTT.

The V gene is TRBV6-5, the J gene TRBJ2-5; a possible D gene is TRBD1 (5 bases). Germline V gives CDR1 MNHEY, CDR2 SVGAGI. With 4 bases removed from V and 2 bases from J, the gap between germline ends came to 14 bases. The CDR3 has 15 residues. The CDR3 DNA is TGTGCCAGCAGTTCCTCCATAAGACAGCAAGAGACCCAGTACTTC. Translation: CASSSSIRQQETQYF.

CDR3: CASSLVGTGGNQPQHF. For the CDR3, the DNA is TGTGCCAGCAGCTTAGTGGGGACAGGGGGCAATCAGCCCCAGCATTTT. This chain connects TRBV7-2 to TRBJ1-5; the match to TRBD1 covers 10 bases. After removal of 1 base from V and 2 bases from J, the junction contained 2 bases not matched to a gene. The CDR3 is 16 amino acids. Germline V gene sequence: CDR1 SGHTA, CDR2 FQGNSA.

The rearrangement joins TRBV23-1 to TRBJ2-7; D might be TRBD2 (6 bases). TRBV23-1 is an ORF, with its function uncertain. Trimming left V 4 bases short and J 6 bases short, with 19 bases between. This CDR3 has 15 residues. CDR3 amino acids: CASSRIRTSLFEQYF. The DNA for the CDR3 is TGCGCCAGCAGTCGTATCAGAACTAGCTTATTCGAGCAGTACTTC.

The sample holds a few counts of this clone. The genes are TRBV5-6 and TRBJ2-7, with D maybe TRBD1 (6 bases). Trimming removed 5 bases from V and 2 bases from J, with 17 bases in between. The CDR3 covers 15 residues. The germline gives CDR1 SGHDT, CDR2 YYEEEE. CDR3 residues: CASRRTGRGPYEQYF. The CDR3 region has the DNA TGTGCCAGCAGGCGAACAGGGAGAGGACCCTACGAGCAGTACTTC.

V is TRBV30 and J is TRBJ1-1; D gene ambiguous. CDR3 length: 13 amino acids. CDR1 is GTSNPN and CDR2 is SVGIG in the germline V gene (reference sequence). Trimming took 0 bases from V and 0 from J, leaving 5 bases between them. In DNA form, the CDR3 reads TGTGCCTGGAGTGTACTGGTGAACACTGAAGCTTTCTTT. Translation: CAWSVLVNTEAFF.

J is TRBJ1-1 and V is TRBV19, with D perhaps TRBD1 (6 bases). The CDR3 runs to 13 residues. Germline V gene lookup returns CDR1 LNHDA and CDR2 SQIVND (reference sequence). V lost 6 bases to trimming and J lost 3 bases, with 11 bases between them. The CDR3 is CASRDRGDTEAFF. The CDR3 coding sequence is TGTGCCAGTAGGGACAGAGGGGACACTGAAGCTTTCTTT.

Only a few counts were recorded for this clone. This CDR3 is CASSLSSRRLAGRNTDTQYF. The CDR3 region has the DNA TGTGCCAGCAGCCTATCCTCCCGGCGACTAGCGGGGAGAAACACAGATACGCAGTATTTT. The chain carries TRBV7-6 and TRBJ2-3; 11 bases align to TRBD2. Germline V lookup: CDR1 SGHVS, CDR2 FNYEAQ. Losses at the gene ends were 5 bases for V and 2 bases for J; bases not matched to a gene: 18. The CDR3 spans 20 residues.

The chain links TRBV5-1 to TRBJ2-7; D remains unclear. The CDR3 has 14 residues. CDR1 is SGHRS, CDR2 YFSETQ, per germline. The germline V and J ends were trimmed by 2 bases and 2 bases, with 11 bases remaining between them. The chain's CDR3 is CASSLEGATYEQYF. DNA of the CDR3: TGCGCCAGCAGCTTAGAAGGAGCCACCTACGAGCAGTACTTC.

In its sample, this clone was seen once. J is TRBJ2-3 and V is TRBV5-1; TRBD2 aligns across 8 bases. CDR1 is SGHRS, CDR2 YFSETQ, per germline. The CDR3 has 15 residues. Trimming took 2 bases from V and 3 from J; bases not matched to a gene: 5. The CDR3: CASSLLAEGTDTQYF. In nucleotides, the CDR3 is TGCGCCAGCAGCTTACTAGCGGAGGGTACAGATACGCAGTATTTT.

As for this clone: The sample contains more than one DNA sequence encoding this CDR3. This sequence joins TRBV6-6 and TRBJ2-3; D uncertain. CDR1 and CDR2 (germline): MNHNY, SVGAGI (reference sequence). V lost 1 base to trimming and J lost 3 bases, with 5 bases between them. This CDR3 region has 13 residues. CDR3 sequence (DNA): TGTGCCAGCAGTTACTTGCGAACAGATACGCAGTATTTT. It encodes CASSYLRTDTQYF.

V usage is TRBV4-1 and J usage is TRBJ2-7; D possibly corresponds to TRBD1 (7 bases). Germline values: CDR1 MGHRA, CDR2 YSYEKL. The length of the CDR3 is 19 residues. Trimming removed 1 base at V and 1 base at J, with 23 bases between. The chain's CDR3 is CASSQVIQVNQGGSYEQYF. In DNA form, the CDR3 reads TGCGCCAGCAGCCAAGTAATACAGGTTAACCAGGGGGGTTCCTACGAGCAGTACTTC.